What follows are 20 T cell receptor beta chains derived from one specimen sequenced in a study of T cell repertoires in cytomegalovirus infection. MiXCR was run by TCRdb on the reads, yielding one entry per CDR3 protein. The sample has about 260,000 distinct CDR3 sequences, roughly an eighth seen once; the top ten hold around 9.5%. Sequences were obtained from PBMCs. These receptors originate from a human donor in good health (CMV status not recorded). Some clones in this sample may be carry-over from other donors' samples.

This clonotype was seen repeatedly, ten times or more. The gene calls are TRBV7-6 and TRBJ1-6, with D perhaps TRBD1 (6 bases). V lost 1 base to trimming and J lost 7 bases, with 17 bases between them. Germline CDR1 reads SGHVS; CDR2 reads FNYEAQ. The CDR3 covers 17 residues. The CDR3 protein is CASSLEVAGRGNSPLHF. CDR3 nucleotide sequence: TGTGCCAGCAGCTTAGAGGTTGCGGGCAGGGGAAATTCACCCCTCCACTTT.

In its sample, this clonotype was seen many times. The chain's CDR3 is CASSQDESGANVLTF. The CDR3 DNA reads TGCGCCAGCAGCCAAGACGAGTCTGGGGCCAACGTCCTGACTTTC. The V gene is TRBV4-1, the J gene TRBJ2-6; D is unresolved. The germline CDR1 and CDR2 sequences are MGHRA and YSYEKL. The CDR3 has 15 amino acids. Trimming took 0 bases from V and 1 from J, leaving 4 bases between them.

The chain links TRBV20-1 to TRBJ1-5, with D tentatively TRBD1 (5 bases). Trimming cost V 0 bases and J 0 bases, with 18 bases left between them. The CDR3 totals 18 residues. From germline, CDR1 is DFQATT and CDR2 SNEGSKA (reference sequence). The CDR3 spells CSARDGAGWGYSNQPQHF. The CDR3, as DNA: TGCAGTGCTAGAGATGGGGCAGGGTGGGGTTATAGCAATCAGCCCCAGCATTTT.

The genes are TRBV6-5 and TRBJ2-7; 9 bases are a match to TRBD1. Germline loops: CDR1 MNHEY, CDR2 SVGAGI. V shed 0 bases and J 1 base; nucleotides not matched to a gene: 1. The CDR3 totals 15 residues. The CDR3 reads CASSYSDRGSYEQYF. CDR3 nucleotide sequence: TGTGCCAGCAGTTACTCGGACAGGGGTTCCTACGAGCAGTACTTC.

In this sample, this clonotype turned up a few times. The J gene is TRBJ2-1, the V gene TRBV6-6; 16 bases agree with TRBD2. The junction had 9 bases not matched to a gene; V was cut back by 5 bases and J by 2 bases. Looked up from germline, CDR1 is MNHNY and CDR2 is SVGAGI (reference sequence). CDR3 length equals 19 residues. The CDR3 is CASSTMGLAGGLTYNEQFF. CDR3 coding DNA: TGTGCCAGCAGTACCATGGGACTAGCGGGGGGGCTGACCTACAATGAGCAGTTCTTC.

This clonotype was counted between two and nine times. The rearrangement uses TRBV14 and TRBJ2-3; 12 bases line up with TRBD2. CDR3 length: 14 residues. Germline CDR1 is SGHDN and CDR2 is FVKESK. Losses at the gene ends were 6 bases for V and 6 bases for J; bases not matched to a gene: 4. CDR3 in DNA: TGTGCCAGCAGACTAGCGGGGGGATCGGATACGCAGTATTTT. Its translation: CASRLAGGSDTQYF.

The rearrangement links TRBV7-2 to TRBJ1-6, with 8 bases aligning to TRBD1. Trimming at V came to 4 bases and at J to 7 bases, leaving 3 bases not matched to a gene. From germline, CDR1 is SGHTA and CDR2 FQGNSA. The CDR3 loop spans 14 amino acids. The CDR3, as DNA: TGTGCCAGCAGCTACAGGGGGTTGAATTCACCCCTCCACTTT. This gives the protein CASSYRGLNSPLHF.

V usage is TRBV15 and J usage is TRBJ1-6; D might be TRBD1 (6 bases). Trimming removed 3 bases at V and 9 bases at J, with 15 bases between. The germline CDR1 and CDR2 sequences are LNHNV and YYDKDF (reference sequence). This CDR3 region has 15 residues. The chain's CDR3 is CATSSLSGAGSPLHF. The CDR3 DNA sequence: TGTGCCACCAGCAGCCTTTCGGGGGCGGGTTCACCCCTCCACTTT.

This clonotype has only a few counts. The rearrangement links TRBV20-1 to TRBJ2-7; TRBD2 might be the D (6 bases). Germline V gene data show CDR1 as DFQATT and CDR2 as SNEGSKA (reference sequence). This CDR3 is 15 amino acids long. Between the trimmed V and J ends, which lost 1 base and 3 bases, there was a span of 16 bases. The CDR3 DNA reads TGCAGTGCTAGAGCTTTGGGACTGGACTTCTACGAGCAGTACTTC. Its protein is CSARALGLDFYEQYF.

This rearrangement joins TRBV20-1 to TRBJ2-2; tentative D call: TRBD1 (6 bases). Germline lookup yields CDR1 DFQATT and CDR2 SNEGSKA (reference sequence). Trimming cost V 6 bases and J 6 bases, with 14 bases left between them. This CDR3 is 13 amino acids long. This CDR3 is CSAPGDPAGELFF. CDR3 nucleotide sequence: TGCAGTGCCCCAGGGGACCCGGCCGGGGAGCTGTTTTTT.

This clonotype was found once. The V gene is TRBV29-1, the J gene TRBJ2-7, with a tentative D call TRBD2 (5 bases). Germline-derived CDR1 and CDR2 are SQVTM and ANQGSEA. Deletions cut 4 bases from V and 0 bases from J, with 10 bases between. The length of the CDR3 is 13 residues. CDR3 in amino acids: CSVGYGDSYEQYF. Written as DNA, the CDR3 is TGCAGCGTTGGTTACGGGGACTCCTACGAGCAGTACTTC.

This clonotype turned up a few times. The chain carries TRBV7-9 and TRBJ1-2, with a weak D call TRBD1 (6 bases). V lost 10 bases, J lost 5 bases, and 17 bases lay in between. In germline, CDR1 is SEHNR, CDR2 FQNEAQ (reference sequence). The CDR3 has 13 amino acids. The CDR3 sequence: CATAQQGRYGYTF. The CDR3 nucleotides read TGTGCCACGGCTCAACAGGGTCGGTATGGCTACACCTTC.

The chain combines TRBV19 with TRBJ2-3, with 9 bases aligning to TRBD2. Germline-derived CDR1 and CDR2 are LNHDA and SQIVND (reference sequence). The junction had 13 bases not matched to a gene; V was cut back by 6 bases and J by 6 bases. CDR3 size: 16 residues. CDR3 in amino acids: CASRGRTSDSLDTQYF. CDR3 nucleotide sequence: TGTGCCAGTAGGGGAAGGACTAGCGATTCACTGGATACGCAGTATTTT.

The V call is TRBV15, the J call TRBJ2-3, with no clear D. CDR1 is LNHNV and CDR2 is YYDKDF in the germline V gene (reference sequence). Trimming left V 1 base short and J 2 bases short, with 7 bases between. The CDR3 runs to 14 residues. The CDR3 DNA is TGTGCCACCAGCAGAGGGACGATCACAGATACGCAGTATTTT. Its translation: CATSRGTITDTQYF. Full variable domain (remainder filled in from reference TRBV15 and TRBJ2-3): DAMVIQNPRYQVTQFGKPVTLSCSQTLNHNVMYWYQQKSSQAPKLLFHYYDKDFNNEADTPDNFQSRRPNTSFCFLDIRSPGLGDTAMYLCATSRGTITDTQYFGPGTRLTVL.

This clonotype came up many times. Written as DNA, the CDR3 is TGTGCCAGCAGTTCTCCGGGGGGCAGGTTGGAGGGGCAGTACTTC. Its protein is CASSSPGGRLEGQYF. The rearrangement uses TRBV28 and TRBJ2-7; D might be TRBD2 (7 bases). Trimming took 4 bases from V and 9 from J, leaving 22 bases between them. CDR1 is MDHEN and CDR2 is SYDVKM in the germline V gene. The CDR3 loop spans 15 amino acids.

This clonotype has ten or more counts. The genes are TRBV20-1 and TRBJ2-7, with 12 bases identical to TRBD2. With 3 bases clipped from V and 3 bases from J, the junction kept 3 bases outside the gene matches. The V gene's germline CDR1 is DFQATT and CDR2 SNEGSKA (reference sequence). This CDR3 spans 14 amino acids. CDR3 sequence: CSARRTSGIYEQYF. CDR3 coding DNA: TGCAGTGCTAGGAGGACTAGCGGGATCTACGAGCAGTACTTC.

The chain joins TRBV9 to TRBJ2-1; 8 positions match TRBD2. CDR1 is SGDLS, CDR2 YYNGEE, per germline. Trimming took 2 bases from V and 6 from J; bases not matched to a gene: 4. CDR3 size: 14 residues. CDR3 bases: TGTGCCAGCAGCGTTAGCGGGATGGGCAATGAGCAGTTCTTC. Translated, it gives CASSVSGMGNEQFF. Full variable domain (rest looked up from reference TRBV9 and TRBJ2-1): DSGVTQTPKHLITATGQRVTLRCSPRSGDLSVYWYQQSLDQGLQFLIQYYNGEERAKGNILERFSAQQFPDLHSELNLSSLELGDSALYFCASSVSGMGNEQFFGPGTRLTVL.

This clonotype was detected a few times. This rearrangement joins TRBV20-1 to TRBJ2-5; 7 positions match TRBD1. Germline V gene lookup returns CDR1 DFQATT and CDR2 SNEGSKA (reference sequence). This CDR3 is built from 15 residues. Unmatched junction bases numbered 5, after V lost 0 bases and J lost 1 base. This CDR3 reads CSARDGDSSQETQYF. CDR3 nucleotides: TGCAGTGCTAGAGATGGGGACAGCTCCCAAGAGACCCAGTACTTC.

This clonotype was seen many times. The CDR3 DNA reads TGTGCCAGCAGCTCCGCTCAGGCCGGGGAGCTGTTTTTT. Encoded protein: CASSSAQAGELFF. This rearrangement joins TRBV7-7 to TRBJ2-2; D not certain. The germline V gene encodes CDR1 SSHAT and CDR2 FNYEAQ (reference sequence). The CDR3 consists of 13 residues. Trimming removed 4 bases at V and 6 bases at J, with 9 bases between.

This clonotype was seen at least ten times. The chain has TRBV7-2 and TRBJ2-1; TRBD1 matches 8 bases. Germline values: CDR1 SGHTA, CDR2 FQGNSA. V was clipped by 5 bases and J by 12 bases; unmatched bases: 12. CDR3 length equals 14 residues. The CDR3 region has the DNA TGTGCCAGCAGCACCGGGACAGGAGGAATTGGGCAGTTCTTC. This sequence encodes CASSTGTGGIGQFF.